This T cell receptor delta chain was captured by sequencing in a study of gamma-delta T cells after stem cell transplantation. The CDR3 covers 17 residues. Germline V gives CDR1 GEAIGNYY, CDR2 EKD. This clone was seen ten or more times. With only one base between it and a far larger clone, this is likely a read error. Other DNA sequences from this sample encode an identical CDR3 as well. TCRdb re-called the RT-PCR reads using CATT. Altogether some 1,800 delta-chain clones are present, approximately 2.5% being singletons, with the ten largest covering approximately 50%. The chain recombines TRDV2 with TRDJ1, with 11 bases aligning to TRDD3. The sample taken for sequencing was gamma-delta T cells. The receptor was derived from a human donor. It is not recorded whose cells these are; they may come from a transplant donor. The CDR3 DNA is TGTGCCTGTGACACTCTGGGGGATACAGGAGCCTCCGATAAACTCATCTTC. Translated: CACDTLGDTGASDKLIF.